This is a list of T cell receptor beta chains from one sample in a study of T-cell reconstitution after alpha-beta-depleted transplantation in children. In TCRdb, the PCR reads were re-called with MiXCR into one record per CDR3 protein. The sample has around 700,000 distinct CDR3 sequences, about an eighth seen once. The sequencing used PBMCs, collected before TCRalphabeta/CD19-depleted stem cell transplant. These receptors were collected from a girl aged 2 to 10 with congenital amegakaryocytic thrombocytopenia, due to receive a stem cell transplant. Both conserved end residues are part of each CDR3. Fields, in order: V gene, clone size, J gene, D gene, CDR3 protein, CDR3 DNA. A D gene is named only where the DNA matches it firmly. Clone size appears in some rows only: once, few, many, or a class for an expanded clone.

>TRBV4-1|few|TRBJ1-5|.
CASSQEVGHQPQHF
TGCGCCAGCAGCCAAGAGGTTGGCCATCAGCCCCAGCATTTT
>TRBV20-1|.|TRBJ2-3|TRBD2
CSAGLAVLRVTQYF
TGCAGCGCAGGACTAGCGGTCCTCCGAGTTACGCAGTATTTT
>TRBV10-3|few|TRBJ2-1|.
CAIKRQDPYNEQFF
TGTGCCATCAAAAGACAGGATCCCTACAATGAGCAGTTCTTC
>TRBV28|few|TRBJ2-3|TRBD1
CASNSPDPGQGTTDTQYF
TGTGCCAGCAACTCCCCCGACCCGGGACAGGGAACCACAGATACGCAGTATTTT
>TRBV7-9|few|TRBJ2-7|.
CASSFGQGFEQYF
TGTGCCAGCAGCTTCGGGCAGGGCTTCGAGCAGTACTTC
>TRBV4-2|few|TRBJ1-3|.
CASSQDPGNSGNTIYF
TGTGCCAGCAGCCAAGATCCGGGAAACTCTGGAAACACCATATATTTT
>TRBV18|few|TRBJ1-2|.
CASSPSTGNNYGYTF
TGTGCCAGCTCACCAAGCACAGGGAACAACTATGGCTACACCTTC
>TRBV6-1|few|TRBJ2-2|TRBD1
CASRRGQPKYTGELFF
TGTGCCAGCAGAAGGGGACAGCCCAAATACACCGGGGAGCTGTTTTTT
>TRBV9|few|TRBJ2-1|.
CASSVGGRSGEQFF
TGTGCCAGCAGCGTAGGTGGGAGAAGTGGTGAGCAGTTCTTC
>TRBV20-1|many|TRBJ1-1|TRBD1
CSAHPPPGGADTEAFF
TGCAGTGCCCATCCCCCACCAGGGGGCGCGGACACTGAAGCTTTCTTT
>TRBV30|few|TRBJ2-1|TRBD2
CARGLAGGMGEQFF
TGTGCCCGGGGACTAGCGGGAGGTATGGGTGAGCAGTTCTTC
>TRBV7-2|many|TRBJ2-3|.
CASSSMGLSTDTQYF
TGTGCCAGCAGTTCCATGGGACTGAGCACAGATACGCAGTATTTT
>TRBV5-1|many|TRBJ2-3|TRBD2
CASSLPSGRTDTQYF
TGCGCCAGCAGCTTGCCTAGCGGGAGGACAGATACGCAGTATTTT
>TRBV28|many|TRBJ2-1|TRBD1
CASSGVRGWGPSYNEQFF
TGTGCCAGCAGTGGTGTCAGGGGGTGGGGCCCCTCCTACAATGAGCAGTTCTTC
>TRBV5-1|few|TRBJ2-1|.
CASSSGQNSYNEQFF
TGCGCCAGCAGCTCTGGACAGAACTCCTACAATGAGCAGTTCTTC
>TRBV7-9|.|TRBJ2-1|TRBD2
CASSFIGLAGSNEQFF
TGTGCCAGCAGCTTTATAGGACTAGCGGGATCCAATGAGCAGTTCTTC
>TRBV3-1|many|TRBJ2-7|TRBD2
CASSLQLAGVHEQYF
TGTGCCAGCAGCCTTCAACTAGCGGGAGTGCACGAGCAGTACTTC
>TRBV10-3|few|TRBJ2-7|TRBD1
CAISAGTEYYEQYF
TGTGCCATCAGCGCCGGGACAGAGTACTACGAGCAGTACTTC
>TRBV20-1|many|TRBJ2-1|.
CSARSWNYNEQFF
TGCAGTGCTAGGTCGTGGAACTACAATGAGCAGTTCTTC
>TRBV14|few|TRBJ2-7|.
CASSQDRARPFEQYF
TGTGCCAGCAGCCAAGATAGGGCCAGGCCCTTTGAGCAGTACTTC
>TRBV20-1|many|TRBJ2-7|.
CSASGGEQYF
TGCAGTGCCTCGGGCGGCGAGCAGTACTTC
>TRBV30|.|TRBJ1-1|TRBD1
CAWRGGQGNTEAFF
TGTGCCTGGAGGGGGGGACAGGGAAACACTGAAGCTTTCTTT
>TRBV5-6|.|TRBJ1-1|TRBD1
CASSNRQGNTEAFF
TGTGCCAGCAGCAACCGACAGGGAAACACTGAAGCTTTCTTT
>TRBV12-3/TRBV12-4|.|TRBJ2-7|.
CASSLFRRYEQYF
TGTGCCAGCAGTTTATTCCGAAGGTACGAGCAGTACTTC
>TRBV9|many|TRBJ1-1|.
CASSASGNPNTEAFF
TGTGCCAGCAGCGCCAGTGGGAACCCCAACACTGAAGCTTTCTTT
>TRBV12-3/TRBV12-4|many|TRBJ1-1|.
CASSPRGFNTEAFF
TGTGCCAGCAGTCCTCGGGGGTTCAACACTGAAGCTTTCTTT
>TRBV5-1|few|TRBJ2-1|TRBD1
CASSSGTARNEQFF
TGCGCCAGCAGCTCCGGGACAGCGCGAAATGAGCAGTTCTTC
>TRBV7-9|few|TRBJ1-5|.
CASSLGWGGNQPQHF
TGTGCCAGCAGCTTAGGATGGGGCGGCAATCAGCCCCAGCATTTT
>TRBV11-2|many|TRBJ2-7|.
CASSAPRVEVRGPYEQYF
TGTGCCAGCAGCGCCCCTAGGGTAGAGGTCCGAGGCCCCTACGAGCAGTACTTC
>TRBV5-1|many|TRBJ2-7|.
CASRRVNEQYF
TGCGCCAGCAGAAGAGTGAACGAGCAGTACTTC
>TRBV20-1|.|TRBJ2-7|TRBD1
CSASGTGSSYEQYF
TGCAGTGCCTCCGGGACAGGGAGCTCCTACGAGCAGTACTTC
>TRBV20-1|many|TRBJ1-4|.
CSARQGTEKLFF
TGCAGTGCTAGACAGGGGACTGAAAAACTGTTTTTT
>TRBV11-2|.|TRBJ2-7|.
CASSQGHLDYEQYF
TGTGCCAGCAGCCAGGGCCACCTCGACTACGAGCAGTACTTC
>TRBV7-2|many|TRBJ2-1|.
CASSLSRGSYNEQFF
TGTGCCAGCAGCTTATCCCGGGGGTCCTACAATGAGCAGTTCTTC
>TRBV12-3/TRBV12-4|.|TRBJ2-1|.
CASSHRVLYSNEQFF
TGTGCCAGCAGTCATCGGGTTTTGTATAGCAATGAGCAGTTCTTC
>TRBV20-1|.|TRBJ2-5|TRBD1
CSSMTGGAQETQYF
TGCAGCAGCATGACAGGGGGCGCACAGGAGACCCAGTACTTC
>TRBV12-3/TRBV12-4|few|TRBJ2-7|.
CASSPRGGTADYEQYF
TGTGCCAGCAGTCCTAGGGGGGGGACGGCCGACTACGAGCAGTACTTC
>TRBV20-1|few|TRBJ2-1|TRBD2
CSAQGLAGAYNEQFF
TGCAGTGCCCAGGGGCTAGCGGGAGCTTACAATGAGCAGTTCTTC
>TRBV25-1|few|TRBJ2-7|TRBD2
CAGRGGVAYEQYF
TGTGCCGGGAGGGGCGGAGTCGCCTACGAGCAGTACTTC
>TRBV29-1|.|TRBJ2-2|.
CSAPSGAGELFF
TGCAGCGCCCCCTCCGGCGCCGGGGAGCTGTTTTTT
>TRBV4-1|many|TRBJ2-7|.
CASSQLPGLYEQYF
TGCGCCAGCAGCCAACTCCCGGGACTCTACGAGCAGTACTTC
>TRBV3-1|.|TRBJ2-5|.
CASSQDSFRETQYF
TGTGCCAGCAGCCAAGATTCTTTCCGAGAGACCCAGTACTTC
>TRBV5-1|.|TRBJ2-6|.
CASSPAGAGTYGANVLTF
TGCGCCAGCAGCCCCGCCGGGGCGGGAACTTATGGGGCCAACGTCCTGACTTTC
>TRBV19|.|TRBJ1-5|TRBD1
CASSISGGGQPQHF
TGTGCCAGTAGTATCTCAGGGGGCGGTCAGCCCCAGCATTTT
>TRBV10-3|many|TRBJ2-7|TRBD2
CAISEQKGLADEQYF
TGTGCCATCAGTGAGCAGAAGGGACTAGCGGACGAGCAGTACTTC
>TRBV28|many|TRBJ1-6|.
CASNLVGENSPLHF
TGTGCCAGCAACCTCGTGGGGGAGAATTCACCCCTCCACTTT
>TRBV9|many|TRBJ2-1|.
CASSPPGALQTLQPNEQFF
TGTGCCAGCAGCCCGCCGGGTGCTCTACAGACCCTACAGCCCAATGAGCAGTTCTTC
>TRBV6-1|few|TRBJ1-2|.
CATRGTGSRKDGYTF
TGTGCCACAAGGGGTACAGGTTCTCGTAAGGATGGCTACACCTTC
>TRBV5-6|few|TRBJ2-5|TRBD1
CASSNLGTVQETQYF
TGTGCCAGCAGCAATCTCGGGACAGTACAAGAGACCCAGTACTTC
>TRBV20-1|many|TRBJ1-5|.
CSARGVGSNQPQHF
TGCAGTGCTAGAGGGGTGGGGAGCAATCAGCCCCAGCATTTT
>TRBV6-5|many|TRBJ1-2|TRBD1
CASSYRYRGLDGSNYGYTF
TGTGCCAGCAGTTACCGGTACAGGGGGCTGGATGGTAGTAACTATGGCTACACCTTC
>TRBV7-6|.|TRBJ2-1|.
CASAATGYNEQFF
TGTGCCAGCGCAGCCACGGGGTACAATGAGCAGTTCTTC